This entry describes one T cell receptor (beta chain). Its specificity is not known. The data were taken from a study of shared clonotypes between healthy human individuals. Study as a whole: A couple of women and three men aged 18 to 49 served as donors. CD8 memory received one plate per donor, CD8 naive two, CD4 memory three and CD4 naive three.

Naivety among CD8 cells was defined by CD45RO negativity and positive CCR7 selection, thereby excluding terminally differentiated effector memory CD45RA+ cells. The study, taken as a whole, reports: The authors expected sequencing depth to affect clonotype sharing among donors.

On sorted subsets, replicate PCRs used 150 to 250 ng DNA, or 25,000 to 35,000 T cell genomes. Generated by immunoSEQ multiplex PCR, the TCRdb table keeps only in-frame clones and is missing some. The data hold around 700,000 clones, with 90% to 95% observed a single time. The sequenced sample was naive CD8+ T cells sorted from blood. The receptor's source is a man younger than 45 in good health.

CDR3 sequence reads: CASSFGTTYNEQFF. CDR3 bases: TGTGCCAGCAGTTTCGGGACTACCTACAATGAGCAGTTCTTC. The chain carries TRBV7-9 and TRBJ2-1; 7 bases match TRBD2. The CDR3 consists of 14 residues. Losses at the gene ends were 6 bases for V and 2 bases for J; bases not matched to a gene: 4. Looked up from germline, CDR1 is SEHNR and CDR2 is FQNEAQ (reference sequence).